This T cell receptor beta chain was identified during a study of blood T cell repertoires in COVID-19 (dated by TCRdb to 2020 to 2021). Broadly, across the study: Samples covering the acute and convalescent phases of COVID-19 were provided by collaborators in the United States, Italy and Spain. The material from the prospective study consisted of cDNA or gDNA derived from T cells, B-cell-depleted T cells, or PBMCs. Sample metadata almost always included a de-identified subject ID, COVID-19 status, age in years and sex. The repertoires were made available in a free public database intended to serve as a resource for research on the immune response to SARS-CoV-2. Where available, HLA class I and class II types were taken from metadata supplied by the sample provider and were not determined by assay-based typing. Samples came from the ongoing ImmuneRACE study (first 160 participants) plus 1,254 subjects from 6 global collaborators. Deeply sampled blood TCRbeta repertoires from subjects exposed to, actively infected with, or recovered from COVID-19 were included in the dataset. Results the study describes overall, beyond this receptor: The quantity of clinical and demographic metadata differed by source and by participant and was supplied without curation.

TCRbeta CDR3 regions were amplified from genomic DNA by means of the immunoSEQ Assay, a bias-controlled multiplex PCR. The authors' pipeline ran thus. The number of nucleated cells in each sample was estimated from the amplification of reference gene primers within the assay. To quantify the absolute abundance of each unique TCRbeta CDR3 rearrangement, sequence reads were collapsed and filtered. For each sample, productive Simpson clonality was calculated as the square root of Simpson's diversity index over productive rearrangements. The table was pulled from immuneACCESS by TCRdb, which kept in-frame rearrangements only. Such tables lose some clones; where checked, under half of the loss comes from unresolved V genes, and the rest has no known cause. V and J calls and clone size come straight from that table; D and trimming were deduced from the DNA. This sample gives fewer than 350,000 clones in total; roughly 86% of them show up just once. The top ten hold more than 7.5% of the sample.

There are 13 amino acids in the CDR3, from cysteine to phenylalanine inclusive. Of all the DNA, just the CDR3 is kept, 39 bases in frame from base 1. Relative to germline, V is 2 bases shorter and J is 5 bases shorter, with 7 bases between their ends. The germline V gene yields WSHSY for CDR1 and SAAADI for CDR2. Points on this clone: Its specific antigen is unknown. No quality values exist for individual bases; no much larger clone is one base distant.

Collaborating institutions collected whole blood in K2EDTA tubes following their own protocols. For TCRbeta analysis, collaborator samples were shipped as frozen whole blood, as isolated PBMCs, or as DNA extracted from either sample type. The receptor was derived from a man between 18 and 29 years old with active or convalescent COVID-19. The chain couples TRBV10-2 to TRBJ1-5, with the identity of the D gene unclear. Input material: peripheral blood. The encoded CDR3 is CASSEQVDQPQHF. DNA sequence: TGCGCCAGCAGTGAGCAGGTTGATCAGCCCCAGCATTTT.